This entry lists 3 T cell receptor beta chains sequenced from one sample in a study of CD39 and CD103 CD8 tumor-infiltrating T cells. The table came from immunoSEQ multiplex PCR; TCRdb's copy has only in-frame clones and leaves some out. The repertoire holds about 810 clones, with less than 75% as singletons. Sequencing was carried out using CD39- CD103+ CD8+ T cells sorted from the tumor. Subset denoted: CD103+CD39- single-positive CD45RA- CD8 T cells. These receptors came from a human donor with head and neck squamous cell carcinoma.

This clone has more than one count but fewer than ten. The chain joins TRBV4-1 to TRBJ2-1; 8 bases match TRBD1. The V and J ends lost 4 bases and 10 bases, in that order; junction bases with no gene match: 15. This CDR3 contains 16 residues. Germline-derived CDR1 and CDR2 are MGHRA and YSYEKL. CDR3 sequence reads: CASSPYTGQAIPEQFF. The CDR3 DNA reads TGCGCCAGCAGCCCCTATACGGGACAGGCGATACCGGAGCAGTTCTTC.

Notes on this clone: This sample includes further DNA sequences coding for the same CDR3. The V call is TRBV27, the J call TRBJ1-5; unclear D gene. The germline V gene encodes CDR1 MNHEY and CDR2 SMNVEV (reference sequence). CDR3 length equals 15 residues. Trimming stripped 3 bases from V and 0 bases from J, with 9 bases between. The CDR3 loop reads CASSLSRYSNQPQHF. The CDR3 bases are TGTGCCAGCAGTTTGTCGCGTTATAGCAATCAGCCCCAGCATTTT.

The V gene is TRBV4-2, the J gene TRBJ2-7; either TRBD1 or TRBD2 may fit D (5 bases each). Trimming shortened V by 4 bases and J by 6 bases, and 19 bases separated the two germline ends. The CDR3 runs to 15 residues. The germline V gene has CDR1 LGHNA and CDR2 YNFKEQ. Here the CDR3 DNA reads TGTGCCAGCAGCCCACATGGGGGTCCGTTAACCGAGCAGTACTTC. Its translation is CASSPHGGPLTEQYF.